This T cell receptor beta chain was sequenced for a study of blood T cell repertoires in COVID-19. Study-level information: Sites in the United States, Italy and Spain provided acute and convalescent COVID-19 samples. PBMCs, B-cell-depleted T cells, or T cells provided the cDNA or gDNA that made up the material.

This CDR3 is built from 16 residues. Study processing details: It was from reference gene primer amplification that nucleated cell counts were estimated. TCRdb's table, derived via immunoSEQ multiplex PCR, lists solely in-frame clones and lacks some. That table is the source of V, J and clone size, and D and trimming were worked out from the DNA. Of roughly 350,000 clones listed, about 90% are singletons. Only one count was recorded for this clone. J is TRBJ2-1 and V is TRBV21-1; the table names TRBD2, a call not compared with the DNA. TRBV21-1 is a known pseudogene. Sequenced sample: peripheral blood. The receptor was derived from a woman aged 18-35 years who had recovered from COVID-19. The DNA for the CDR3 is TGTGCCAGCAGCAAGGCTGGGGGAGGATCCTACAATGAGCAGTTCTTC. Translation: CASSKAGGGSYNEQFF.